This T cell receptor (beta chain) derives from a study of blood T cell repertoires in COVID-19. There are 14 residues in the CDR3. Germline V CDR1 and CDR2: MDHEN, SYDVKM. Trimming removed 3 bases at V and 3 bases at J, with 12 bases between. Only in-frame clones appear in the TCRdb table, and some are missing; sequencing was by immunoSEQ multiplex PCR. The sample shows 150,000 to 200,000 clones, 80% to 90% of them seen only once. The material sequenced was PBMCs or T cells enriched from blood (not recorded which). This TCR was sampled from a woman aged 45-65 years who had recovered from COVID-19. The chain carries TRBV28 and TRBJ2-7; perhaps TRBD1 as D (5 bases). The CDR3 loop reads CASSLLGPDYEQYF. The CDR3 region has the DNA TGTGCCAGCAGTTTGCTGGGGCCCGACTACGAGCAGTACTTC.